This entry lists 20 T cell receptor beta chains sequenced from one sample in a study of T cells in women clearing cervical HPV infection. TCRdb's table, derived via immunoSEQ multiplex PCR, lists solely in-frame clones and lacks some. The sample data list over 30,000 clones. Sequencing input: blood buffy coat. The origin of the receptors is a woman between 18 and 69 years old with a cervical HPV16 infection that either progressed to CIN3+ or cleared (not recorded which).

Comments on this clone: The sequence runs out 3 residues before the end of the CDR3; the remainder is reconstructed from the germline J gene. The gene calls are TRBV19 and TRBJ2-7, with D perhaps matching TRBD1 (5 bases). The CDR3 has 18 amino acids. Germline assignment: CDR1 LNHDA and CDR2 SQIVND (reference sequence). Trimming removed 5 bases at V and 0 bases at J, with 23 bases between. The CDR3 here is CASSLRMTEGPFSYEQYF. The CDR3 DNA, read in part, is TGTGCCAGTAGTCTCCGGATGACAGAAGGGCCATTCTCCTACGAG.

As for this clone: Coverage ceases 3 residues before the CDR3 finishes, and the germline J gene fills in the end. J is TRBJ2-1 and V is TRBV5-1; TRBD1 might be the D (5 bases). V was clipped by 0 bases and J by 6 bases, with 13 bases between them. The germline gives CDR1 SGHRS, CDR2 YFSETQ. The CDR3 runs 15 residues. Incomplete CDR3 DNA: TGCGCCAGCAGCTTGGAGGCAGGGTCGTTCAATGAG. It encodes CASSLEAGSFNE. The whole CDR3 protein reads CASSLEAGSFNEQFF.

As regards this clone: The read finishes 3 residues shy of the CDR3 end, and the germline J gene is used to complete it. The chain employs TRBV5-1 and TRBJ1-4, with a tentative D call TRBD1 (6 bases). Trimming removed 4 bases from V and 0 bases from J, with 13 bases in between. This CDR3 is built from 16 residues. Germline CDR1 SGHRS, CDR2 YFSETQ. This CDR3 is CASSARQAATNEKLFF. Incomplete CDR3 DNA: TGCGCCAGCAGCGCCCGACAGGCCGCAACTAATGAAAAA.

A note on this clone: The CDR3 end falls 3 residues outside the read, so it is completed with the germline J gene. The chain is built from TRBV3-1 (or the pseudogene TRBV3-2) and TRBJ2-1; D uncertain. CDR3 length equals 14 residues. Trimming removed 0 bases at V and 0 bases at J, with 3 bases between. CDR1 and CDR2 from the germline V gene are LGHDT and YNNKEL (reference sequence). CDR3 DNA, as far as it was read: TGTGCCAGCAGCCAAGAACTCTCCTACAATGAG. Its protein product is CASSQELSYNE. The whole CDR3 sequence reads CASSQELSYNEQFF.

With regard to this clone: The read halts 3 residues ahead of the CDR3 end, with the missing end drawn from the germline J gene. V gene TRBV5-1 combines with J gene TRBJ1-2; 9 bases are a match to TRBD1. CDR1 and CDR2 from the germline V gene are SGHRS and YFSETQ. Unmatched junction bases numbered 0, after V lost 0 bases and J lost 3 bases. The CDR3 has 14 residues. The part of the CDR3 DNA that was read is TGCGCCAGCAGCTTGGGACAGGGGGACTATGGC. Residues: CASSLGQGDYG. The whole CDR3 protein is CASSLGQGDYGYTF. The full variable domain, in which reference TRBV5-1 and TRBJ1-2 provide the parts outside the CDR3, is KAGVTQTPRYLIKTRGQQVTLSCSPISGHRSVSWYQQTPGQGLQFLFEYFSETQRNKGNFPGRFSGRQFSNSRSEMNVSTLELGDSALYLCASSLGQGDYGYTFGSGTRLTVV.

This clone shows up as medium-sized by frequency. The read gets to within 3 residues of the CDR3 end, and the germline J gene fills in the rest. This chain uses TRBV2 with TRBJ2-4; TRBD1 agrees at 9 bases. The CDR3 runs 14 residues. Per the germline V gene, CDR1 is SNHLY and CDR2 is FYNNEI. V was pared by 8 bases and J by 1 base, with 3 bases of the junction left unmatched. CDR3 bases read: TGTGCCAGCGAACAGGGGGCGGCCAAAAACATT. The encoded protein is CASEQGAAKNI. The whole CDR3 sequence is CASEQGAAKNIQYF.

As concerns this clone: Read coverage stops 3 residues before the CDR3 terminus; the germline J gene supplies the remainder. The chain links TRBV7-3 to TRBJ2-1, with D uncertain. Trimming took off 2 bases at V and 5 bases at J, with 16 bases between the two ends. The CDR3 is made up of 16 amino acids. Germline-derived CDR1 and CDR2 are SGHTA and FQGTGA. The sequenced CDR3 bases are TGTGCCAGCAGCTTAGGTGTTGGAAGGGTCCACAATGAG. Translated: CASSLGVGRVHNE. The whole CDR3 reads CASSLGVGRVHNEQFF. Complete variable domain (other parts from reference TRBV7-3 and TRBJ2-1): GAGVSQTPSNKVTEKGKYVELRCDPISGHTALYWYRQSLGQGPEFLIYFQGTGAADDSGLPNDRFFAVRPEGSVSTLKIQRTERGDSAVYLCASSLGVGRVHNEQFFGPGTRLTVL.

Concerning this clone itself: The read falls 3 residues short of the CDR3 end, and the missing part is taken from the germline J gene. The chain couples TRBV5-1 to TRBJ2-3, with D tentatively TRBD1 or TRBD2 (7 bases each). V lost 3 bases to trimming and J lost 1 base, with 15 bases between them. Germline V gives CDR1 SGHRS, CDR2 YFSETQ. The CDR3 covers 16 residues. The CDR3 bases that were read are TGCGCCAGCAGCTCGGGGAGGGGGCGGGGCACAGATACG. Amino acid sequence: CASSSGRGRGTDT. The complete CDR3 reads CASSSGRGRGTDTQYF. The full variable domain, its missing parts supplied by reference TRBV5-1 and TRBJ2-3, is KAGVTQTPRYLIKTRGQQVTLSCSPISGHRSVSWYQQTPGQGLQFLFEYFSETQRNKGNFPGRFSGRQFSNSRSEMNVSTLELGDSALYLCASSSGRGRGTDTQYFGPGTRLTVL.

In regard to this clone: The junction departs from the called germline gene at one end, perhaps through a read error. The CDR3 is cut off 3 residues early in the read; its end comes from the germline J gene. This chain connects TRBV13 to TRBJ2-7; D remains unclear. The V gene's germline CDR1 is PRHDT and CDR2 FYEKMQ (reference sequence). The CDR3 covers 11 residues. The CDR3 DNA, read in part, is TGTGCCAGCAGCTTATCCTCCGAG. As protein: CASSLSSE. The whole CDR3 sequence reads CASSLSSEQYF.

As for this clone: The CDR3 end lies 3 residues beyond the end of the read and is filled in from the germline J gene. The chain employs TRBV5-5 and TRBJ2-7; 7 bases fit TRBD1. The CDR3 totals 15 residues. The V and J ends lost 0 bases and 2 bases, in that order; junction bases with no gene match: 5. The germline V gene encodes CDR1 SGHKS and CDR2 YYEKEE (reference sequence). CDR3 DNA, as far as it was read: TGTGCCAGCAGCTTGGCCTTTGACAGGGCCTACGAG. Its protein is CASSLAFDRAYE. From start to end, the CDR3 is CASSLAFDRAYEQYF.

Regarding this clone: The missing CDR3 end, 3 residues past where the read stops, is filled in from the germline J gene. The chain is built from TRBV29-1 and TRBJ1-5; D perhaps matches TRBD1 (5 bases). CDR3 length equals 15 residues. V lost 1 base to trimming and J lost 6 bases, with 16 bases between them. Looked up from germline, CDR1 is SQVTM and CDR2 is ANQGSEA. CDR3 sequence reads: CSVEVGSSQGQPQHF. CDR3 DNA, as far as it was read: TGCAGCGTTGAAGTGGGGTCTAGTCAGGGTCAGCCC.

With respect to this clone: The read ends 3 residues before the CDR3 terminus; that terminus is restored from the germline J gene. The chain uses TRBV20-1 and TRBJ2-5; D is possibly TRBD2 (6 bases). CDR1 and CDR2 (germline): DFQATT, SNEGSKA (reference sequence). Deletions cut 2 bases from V and 3 bases from J, with 13 bases between. The CDR3 length is 14 residues. This CDR3 is CSARTGTGEETQYF. The DNA read from the CDR3 is TGCAGTGCTAGAACCGGGACTGGCGAAGAGACC.

A note on this clone: The read falls 3 residues short of the CDR3 end, and the missing part is taken from the germline J gene. This chain connects TRBV5-8 to TRBJ1-6, with a weak D call TRBD1 (5 bases). Looked up from germline, CDR1 is SGHTS and CDR2 is YDEGEE. This CDR3 is built from 14 residues. V lost 0 bases and J lost 5, with 6 bases in between. The covered CDR3 bases are TGTGCCAGCAGCTTGGGGACACATAATTCACCC. This codes for CASSLGTHNSP. In full, the CDR3 reads CASSLGTHNSPLHF.

The CDR3 sequence: CASTTLAGANTGELFF. The covered CDR3 bases are TGTGCCAGCACCACACTAGCGGGGGCGAACACCGGGGAG. V gene TRBV19 combines with J gene TRBJ2-2; TRBD2 matches at 11 bases. The CDR3 is cut off 3 residues early in the read; its end comes from the germline J gene. The junction had 6 bases not matched to a gene; V was cut back by 9 bases and J by 0 bases. Germline values: CDR1 LNHDA, CDR2 SQIVND (reference sequence). This CDR3 has 16 amino acids.

About this clone: The read ends 3 residues shy of where the CDR3 ends; the end is completed using the germline J gene. V and J are TRBV10-3 and TRBJ2-7; 9 bases match TRBD1. CDR3 length equals 14 residues. With 5 bases clipped from V and 5 bases from J, the junction kept 7 bases outside the gene matches. Looked up from germline, CDR1 is ENHRY and CDR2 is SYGVKD. This CDR3 reads CAISLRDREDEQYF. The DNA read from the CDR3 is TGTGCCATCAGTCTCCGGGACAGGGAGGACGAG.

Concerning this clone: The CDR3 end lies 3 residues beyond the end of the read and is filled in from the germline J gene. V gene TRBV7-2 combines with J gene TRBJ2-1, with TRBD1 identical over 7 bases. The junction had 17 bases not matched to a gene; V was cut back by 0 bases and J by 9 bases. This CDR3 is 18 amino acids long. CDR1 and CDR2 from the germline V gene are SGHTA and FQGNSA. CDR3 amino acids: CASSLAGTGRGFRGEQFF. The CDR3 bases that were read are TGTGCCAGCAGCTTAGCCGGTACGGGCAGGGGGTTTAGGGGTGAG.

The CDR3 DNA, read in part, is TGTGCCATCACTGCAGCGAATTCAGATACG. The encoded protein is CAITAANSDT. The complete CDR3 sequence is CAITAANSDTQYF. V gene TRBV10-3 combines with J gene TRBJ2-3; unclear D gene. The read finishes 3 residues shy of the CDR3 end, and the germline J gene is used to complete it. From germline, CDR1 is ENHRY and CDR2 SYGVKD. The germline V and J ends were trimmed by 7 bases and 4 bases, with 12 bases remaining between them. The CDR3 has 13 residues.

For this clone: The CDR3 is cut off 3 residues early in the read; its end comes from the germline J gene. The rearrangement uses TRBV29-1 and TRBJ2-3, with 8 bases that match TRBD1. The junction had 4 bases not matched to a gene; V was cut back by 4 bases and J by 4 bases. This CDR3 region has 13 residues. Germline CDR1 and CDR2: SQVTM and ANQGSEA. CDR3 in amino acids: CSVGMDRADTQYF. The CDR3 bases that were read are TGCAGCGTTGGGATGGACAGGGCAGATACG.

Of note for this clone: The read ends 3 residues shy of where the CDR3 ends; the end is completed using the germline J gene. This rearrangement joins TRBV4-1 to TRBJ1-5; a weak D match, TRBD1 (6 bases). Germline-derived CDR1 and CDR2 are MGHRA and YSYEKL. With 4 bases removed from V and 0 bases from J, the gap between germline ends came to 10 bases. The CDR3 spans 15 residues. The CDR3 is CASSPQTGSNQPQHF. The covered CDR3 bases are TGCGCCAGCAGCCCACAGACAGGTAGCAATCAGCCC.

Remarks on this clone: Sequencing ends 3 residues short of the CDR3 end; the germline J gene provides the rest. The chain has TRBV14 and TRBJ1-1; D gene uncertain. The CDR3 has 13 residues. Germline CDR1 is SGHDN and CDR2 is FVKESK. Trimming stripped 3 bases from V and 4 bases from J, with 9 bases between. The covered CDR3 bases are TGTGCCAGCAGCCACCCCAGTGCCACTGAA. Translating it yields CASSHPSATE. From start to end, the CDR3 is CASSHPSATEAFF. The full variable domain, with the rest looked up from reference TRBV14 and TRBJ1-1, is EAGVTQFPSHSVIEKGQTVTLRCDPISGHDNLYWYRRVMGKEIKFLLHFVKESKQDESGMPNNRFLAERTGGTYSTLKVQPAELEDSGVYFCASSHPSATEAFFGQGTRLTVV.